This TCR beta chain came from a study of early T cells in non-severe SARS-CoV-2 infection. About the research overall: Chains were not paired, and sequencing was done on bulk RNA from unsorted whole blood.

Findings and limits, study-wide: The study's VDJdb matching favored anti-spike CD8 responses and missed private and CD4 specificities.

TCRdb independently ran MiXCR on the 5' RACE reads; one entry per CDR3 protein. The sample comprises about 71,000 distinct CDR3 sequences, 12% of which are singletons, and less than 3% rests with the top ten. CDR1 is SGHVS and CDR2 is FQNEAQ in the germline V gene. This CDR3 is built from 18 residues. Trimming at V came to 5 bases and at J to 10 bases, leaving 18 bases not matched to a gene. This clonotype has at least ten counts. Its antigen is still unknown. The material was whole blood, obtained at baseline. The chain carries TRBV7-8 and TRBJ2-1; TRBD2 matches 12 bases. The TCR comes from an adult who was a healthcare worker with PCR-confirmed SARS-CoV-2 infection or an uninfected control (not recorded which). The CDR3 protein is CASSPRLTSGGAMGEQFF. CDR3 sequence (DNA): TGTGCCAGCAGCCCACGGCTGACTAGCGGGGGTGCCATGGGCGAGCAGTTCTTC.